This T cell receptor beta chain came from a study of blood T cell repertoires in COVID-19 (dated by TCRdb to 2020 to 2022). Study-level background: Samples from collaborators originated in the United States, Italy and Spain and spanned both the acute and convalescent phases of COVID-19. Deeply sampled blood TCRbeta repertoires from subjects exposed to, actively infected with, or recovered from COVID-19 were included in the dataset. A de-identified subject ID, COVID-19 status, age in years and sex were almost always included in the sample metadata. A freely available public database, intended as a resource for researchers studying the immune response to SARS-CoV-2, is where the repertoires were released. Where HLA class I and class II types were available, the types were taken from metadata supplied by the sample provider, not from assay-based typing. The samples were drawn from two sources: the first 160 participants of the ongoing ImmuneRACE study, and 1,000 to 1,500 subjects contributed by 6 global collaborators. The prospective study material was composed of cDNA or gDNA derived from T cells, B-cell-depleted T cells, or PBMCs.

The full study reports these points: The amount of clinical and demographic metadata varied by source and participant and was provided uncurated.

For this clone: This clone's antigen is unknown. No base quality values were provided; no much bigger clone lies one nucleotide off.

TCRbeta CDR3 regions were amplified from genomic DNA by means of the immunoSEQ Assay, a bias-controlled multiplex PCR. Concerning the study's data processing: The number of nucleated cells in each sample was estimated by amplification of reference gene primers within the assay. To quantify the absolute abundance of each unique TCRbeta CDR3 rearrangement, sequence reads were collapsed and filtered. For each sample, productive Simpson clonality was calculated by taking the square root of Simpson's diversity index across productive rearrangements. In its TCRdb copy, this immuneACCESS table keeps in-frame sequences only and misses some clones. Where compared with another copy, unresolved V genes explain less than half of these, and the others have no known cause. V, J and clone size reflect that table, while D and trimming were determined from the DNA. For this sample there are 80,000 to 100,000 clones; around 90% appear just once. The top ten constitute about 1.7% of the sample.

Whole blood was collected in K2EDTA tubes by collaborating institutions according to the institutions' own protocols. For TCRbeta analysis, collaborators shipped samples in one of three forms: frozen whole blood, isolated PBMCs, or DNA extracted from either of those sample types. This sequence was found in a human donor with active COVID-19. The donor label of this sample is uncertain. Sequences were obtained from peripheral blood.

The nucleotides read TGCGCCAGCAGCCTAACCTTAGGGGCGGAGACCCAGTACTTC. This yields the protein CASSLTLGAETQYF. This chain is built from TRBV5-1 and TRBJ2-5, and possibly TRBD1, on 5 matching bases. The CDR3 goes from the cysteine to the phenylalanine over 14 residues. CDR3 DNA only is kept here, 42 bases in frame from base 1. CDR1 and CDR2 are drawn from the germline V gene: SGHRS, YFSETQ. V gives up 4 bases and J gives up 5 bases, and the segment between their germline ends measures 15 bases.